In this sample, the clone carrying this T cell receptor (beta chain) turned up a few times. Its antigen is unknown. The sample originates from a study of cytomegalovirus exposure and HLA in healthy donors. The study's findings and limits: Later analysis suggested most CMV-associated TCR beta chains were HLA-restricted.

Germline CDR1 reads SGHAT; CDR2 reads FQDESV (reference sequence). V was pared by 0 bases and J by 5 bases, with 10 bases of the junction left unmatched. The CDR3 spans 17 residues. The PCR made use of 60 Vbeta and 13 Jbeta primers. Sequenced by immunoSEQ multiplex PCR; TCRdb stores in-frame clones only, minus some. Among fewer than 150,000 clones, roughly three quarters were seen once, and the ten largest hold under 5.5%. Sequenced: PBMCs. The chain has TRBV11-1 and TRBJ2-7; the match to TRBD2 covers 10 bases. This receptor was taken from a woman aged 45 to 65 in good health and CMV-seronegative. The CDR3 coding sequence is TGTGCCAGCAGCTTAGCACTCATTTCTAGCGGGGGAGACGAGCAGTACTTC. Translating gives CASSLALISSGGDEQYF. Combining the CDR3 with reference TRBV11-1 and TRBJ2-7 gives the whole variable domain EAEVAQSPRYKITEKSQAVAFWCDPISGHATLYWYRQILGQGPELLVQFQDESVVDDSQLPKDRFSAERLKGVDSTLKIQPAELGDSAMYLCASSLALISSGGDEQYFGPGTRLTVT.